This entry lists 7 T cell receptor beta chains sequenced from one sample in a study of T-cell reconstitution after alpha-beta-depleted transplantation in children. Unique molecular identifiers tagged the TCRbeta library. MiXCR, run by TCRdb on the PCR reads, gives a single entry per CDR3 protein. The repertoire holds fewer than 700,000 distinct CDR3 sequences, 10% to 15% seen once, with roughly 2.3% in the top ten. Source: PBMCs, mostly from graft donor cells, taken 360 days after TCRalphabeta/CD19-depleted stem cell transplant. The receptors were gathered from a male patient younger than 18 who had a stem cell transplant for acute myeloid leukemia, so the T cells may come from the graft donor.

The chain has TRBV6-1 and TRBJ2-2, with 10 bases identical to TRBD2. There are 16 residues in the CDR3. The J segment lost 6 bases and the V segment lost 7 bases, leaving 11 bases of the junction unmatched. Germline loops: CDR1 MNHNS, CDR2 SASEGT. The CDR3 loop reads CASTHLSGRAAGELFF. CDR3 nucleotides: TGTGCCAGCACCCACCTCAGCGGGAGGGCCGCCGGGGAGCTGTTTTTT.

The chain employs TRBV5-1 and TRBJ2-3, with no clear D. This CDR3 is 12 amino acids long. The V and J ends lost 0 bases and 4 bases respectively, with 3 bases between them. From germline, CDR1 is SGHRS and CDR2 YFSETQ. The CDR3 is CASSLEADTQYF. DNA of the CDR3: TGCGCCAGCAGCTTGGAGGCAGATACGCAGTATTTT.

This clonotype turned up a few times. CDR3 protein: CASSLPSGRTFYNEQFF. The DNA of the CDR3 is TGTGCCAGCAGTTTACCTAGCGGGAGAACGTTCTACAATGAGCAGTTCTTC. The chain employs TRBV28 and TRBJ2-1; 10 bases match TRBD2. Germline loops: CDR1 MDHEN, CDR2 SYDVKM. V shed 2 bases and J 3 bases; nucleotides not matched to a gene: 7. This CDR3 is built from 17 residues.

This clonotype was detected only a few times. The genes are TRBV12-3 or TRBV12-4 and TRBJ1-2, with 11 bases aligning to TRBD1. The CDR3 length is 13 residues. The V gene end was trimmed by 7 bases and the J gene end by 6 bases; junction bases not matched to a gene: 4. The CDR3 nucleotides read TGTGCCAGCACCATGGACAGGGGGCATGGCTACACCTTC. The encoded protein is CASTMDRGHGYTF.

This clonotype turned up a few times. CDR3 DNA: TGTGCCATCAGTGAGTCACCCAGCGGACCCCAGTACGAGCAGTACTTC. Translating gives CAISESPSGPQYEQYF. The chain uses TRBV10-3 and TRBJ2-7, with a weak D call TRBD2 (5 bases). The CDR3 is made up of 16 amino acids. V lost 0 bases and J 4 bases, leaving 16 bases between the germline ends. Germline assignment: CDR1 ENHRY and CDR2 SYGVKD.

The chain has TRBV13 and TRBJ2-7, with TRBD2 as a possible D gene (5 bases). CDR1 and CDR2 from the germline V gene are PRHDT and FYEKMQ (reference sequence). The CDR3 has 14 amino acids. V was pared by 2 bases and J by 7 bases, with 15 bases between. The CDR3: CASSLRVLGGEQYF. DNA for the CDR3: TGTGCCAGCAGCTTACGGGTCCTAGGCGGGGAGCAGTACTTC.

In its sample, this clonotype was seen a few times. The chain has TRBV18 and TRBJ2-1; 8 bases align to TRBD1. In germline, CDR1 is KGHSH, CDR2 LQKENI. This CDR3 spans 16 amino acids. After removal of 3 bases from V and 8 bases from J, the junction contained 12 bases not matched to a gene. The CDR3 DNA follows: TGTGCCAGCTCACCGAGGGACAGGACCTTTGGGGATGAGCAGTTCTTC. It is translated as CASSPRDRTFGDEQFF. Full variable domain (remainder filled in from reference TRBV18 and TRBJ2-1): NAGVMQNPRHLVRRRGQEARLRCSPMKGHSHVYWYRQLPEEGLKFMVYLQKENIIDESGMPKERFSAEFPKEGPSILRIQQVVRGDSAAYFCASSPRDRTFGDEQFFGPGTRLTVL.